The TCR beta chain under discussion was sequenced for a study of cytomegalovirus exposure and HLA in healthy donors. The CDR3 consists of 17 residues. Per the germline V gene, CDR1 is SGHVS and CDR2 is FQNEAQ. Trimming stripped 0 bases from V and 4 bases from J, with 15 bases between. Broader study findings: There were a few CMV-associated chains whose specificity for CMV antigens was confirmed in vitro.

PCR employed 60 Vbeta and 13 Jbeta primers. Only in-frame clones appear in the TCRdb table, and some are missing; sequencing was by immunoSEQ multiplex PCR. The sample holds around 130,000 clones, approximately 85% seen once. In regard to this clone: Its antigen is currently unknown.

The sample taken for sequencing was PBMCs. The V gene is TRBV7-8, the J gene TRBJ2-2; D not resolved. This sequence was found in a woman aged 40 to 55 in good health and CMV-seronegative. For the CDR3, the DNA is TGTGCCAGCAGCTTAGCTTACGGGTCGCCCATCACCGGGGAGCTGTTTTTT. Its translation: CASSLAYGSPITGELFF. The whole variable domain, filled in from reference TRBV7-8 and TRBJ2-2, reads GAGVSQSPRYKVAKRGQDVALRCDPISGHVSLFWYQQALGQGPEFLTYFQNEAQLDKSGLPSDRFFAERPEGSVSTLKIQRTQQEDSAVYLCASSLAYGSPITGELFFGEGSRLTVL.